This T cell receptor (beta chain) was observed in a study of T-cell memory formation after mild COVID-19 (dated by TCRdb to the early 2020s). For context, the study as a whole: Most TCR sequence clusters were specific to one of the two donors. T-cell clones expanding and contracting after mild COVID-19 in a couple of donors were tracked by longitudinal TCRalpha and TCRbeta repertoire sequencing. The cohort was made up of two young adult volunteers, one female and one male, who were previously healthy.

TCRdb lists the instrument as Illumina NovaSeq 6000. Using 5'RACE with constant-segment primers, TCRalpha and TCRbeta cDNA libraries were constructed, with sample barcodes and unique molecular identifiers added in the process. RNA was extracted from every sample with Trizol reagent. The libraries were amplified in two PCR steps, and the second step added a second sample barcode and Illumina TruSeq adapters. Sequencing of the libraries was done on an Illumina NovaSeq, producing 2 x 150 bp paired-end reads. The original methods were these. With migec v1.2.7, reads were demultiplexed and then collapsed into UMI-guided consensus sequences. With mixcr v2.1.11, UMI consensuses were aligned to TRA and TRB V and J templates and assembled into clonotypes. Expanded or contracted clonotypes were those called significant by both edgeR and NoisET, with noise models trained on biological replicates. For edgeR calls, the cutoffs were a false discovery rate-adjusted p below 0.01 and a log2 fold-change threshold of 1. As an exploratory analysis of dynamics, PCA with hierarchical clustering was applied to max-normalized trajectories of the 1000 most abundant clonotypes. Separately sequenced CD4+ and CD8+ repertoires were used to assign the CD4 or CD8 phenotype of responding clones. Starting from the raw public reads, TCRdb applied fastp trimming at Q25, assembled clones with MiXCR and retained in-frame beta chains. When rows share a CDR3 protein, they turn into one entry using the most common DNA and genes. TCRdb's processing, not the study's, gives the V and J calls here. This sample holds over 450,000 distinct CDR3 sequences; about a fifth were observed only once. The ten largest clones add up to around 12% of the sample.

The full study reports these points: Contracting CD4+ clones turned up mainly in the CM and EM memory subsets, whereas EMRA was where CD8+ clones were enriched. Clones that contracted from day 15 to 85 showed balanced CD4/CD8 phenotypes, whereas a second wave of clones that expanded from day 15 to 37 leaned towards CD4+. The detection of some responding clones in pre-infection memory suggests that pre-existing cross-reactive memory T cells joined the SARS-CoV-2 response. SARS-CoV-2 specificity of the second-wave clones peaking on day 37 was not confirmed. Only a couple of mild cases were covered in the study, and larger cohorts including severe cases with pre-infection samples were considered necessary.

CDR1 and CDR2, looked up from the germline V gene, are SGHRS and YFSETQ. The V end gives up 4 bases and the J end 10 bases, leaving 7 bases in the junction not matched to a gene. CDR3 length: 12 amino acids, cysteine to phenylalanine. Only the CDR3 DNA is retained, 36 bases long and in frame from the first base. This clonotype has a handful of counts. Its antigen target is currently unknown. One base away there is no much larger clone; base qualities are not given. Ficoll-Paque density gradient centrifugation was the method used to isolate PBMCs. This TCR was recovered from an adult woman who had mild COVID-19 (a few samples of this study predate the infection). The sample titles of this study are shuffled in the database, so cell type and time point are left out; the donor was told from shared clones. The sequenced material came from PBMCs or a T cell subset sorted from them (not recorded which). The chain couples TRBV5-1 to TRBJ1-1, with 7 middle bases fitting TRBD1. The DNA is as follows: TGCGCCAGCAGCCATGAGGGGGCTCGAGCTTTCTTT. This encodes CASSHEGARAFF.